The 18 T cell receptor beta chains given below trace back to one sample, sequenced in a study of blood T cell repertoires in COVID-19. Libraries were prepared by immunoSEQ multiplex PCR; TCRdb keeps only in-frame clonotypes and omits some of them. In the table there are tens of thousands of clones, roughly 87% of which are singletons. The sample comprised peripheral blood. The receptors originated from a woman over 75 with COVID-19, enrolled during active disease.

This chain links TRBV6-5 with TRBJ1-1, with 7 bases aligning to TRBD1. The CDR3 has 15 amino acids. Germline values: CDR1 MNHEY, CDR2 SVGAGI. V lost 8 bases to trimming and J lost 5 bases; unmatched junction nucleotides: 14. The DNA of the CDR3 is TGTGCCAGCCTTACTTTATTCAGGGGGAAGACTGAAGCTTTCTTT. This translates into CASLTLFRGKTEAFF.

V and J are TRBV10-2 and TRBJ2-2; TRBD1 aligns across 8 bases. The CDR3 has 14 residues. The germline V gene has CDR1 WSHSY and CDR2 SAAADI. V lost 8 bases and J lost 8; bases outside the gene matches: 10. DNA of the CDR3: TGCGCCAGCGGAAGTACAGGGGGATGGGGGGAGCTGTTTTTT. Encoded protein: CASGSTGGWGELFF.

The chain links TRBV19 to TRBJ2-2; tentative D call: TRBD2 (5 bases). Trimming cost V 6 bases and J 6 bases, with 14 bases left between them. The CDR3 contains 14 residues. CDR1 is LNHDA and CDR2 is SQIVND in the germline V gene (reference sequence). The DNA of the CDR3 is TGTGCCAGTAGGGACTTACAGCGGTCCGGGGAGCTGTTTTTT. Its protein is CASRDLQRSGELFF. The full variable domain, completed using reference TRBV19 and TRBJ2-2, is DGGITQSPKYLFRKEGQNVTLSCEQNLNHDAMYWYRQDPGQGLRLIYYSQIVNDFQKGDIAEGYSVSREKKESFPLTVTSAQKNPTAFYLCASRDLQRSGELFFGEGSRLTVL.

This chain links TRBV5-4 with TRBJ1-3, with TRBD1 matching 7 bases. After removal of 0 bases from V and 0 bases from J, the junction contained 3 bases not matched to a gene. The germline CDR1 and CDR2 sequences are SGHNT and YYREEE (reference sequence). The CDR3 runs to 16 residues. The CDR3, as DNA: TGTGCCAGCAGCTTGGAGGGACAGCGCTCTGGAAACACCATATATTTT. Translating gives CASSLEGQRSGNTIYF.

The V and J genes are TRBV15 and TRBJ1-1; D not resolved. The CDR3 loop spans 15 amino acids. V lost 0 bases and J 0 bases, leaving 8 bases between the germline ends. CDR1 is LNHNV, CDR2 YYDKDF, per germline (reference sequence). CDR3 nucleotide sequence: TGTGCCACCAGCAGAGATGTCAGTTTGAACACTGAAGCTTTCTTT. Protein: CATSRDVSLNTEAFF.

V usage is TRBV19 and J usage is TRBJ2-1; 9 nucleotides align to TRBD2. The CDR3 length is 13 residues. Trimming cost V 10 bases and J 9 bases; bases outside gene matches: 10. Per germline, CDR1 LNHDA and CDR2 SQIVND (reference sequence). The CDR3 is CATNAGGMGEQFF. The CDR3 DNA reads as TGTGCCACCAACGCGGGGGGGATGGGTGAGCAGTTCTTC.

This chain links TRBV2 with TRBJ2-3, with 15 nucleotides matching TRBD2. The CDR3 length is 13 residues. Trimming removed 5 bases from V and 11 bases from J; junction bases left unmatched: 2. Germline V CDR1 and CDR2: SNHLY, FYNNEI. The CDR3 bases are TGTGCCAGCAGTTTGGGACTAGCGGGGGGGCAGTATTTT. This codes for CASSLGLAGGQYF. The full variable domain, with the rest looked up from reference TRBV2 and TRBJ2-3, is EPEVTQTPSHQVTQMGQEVILRCVPISNHLYFYWYRQILGQKVEFLVSFYNNEISEKSEIFDDQFSVERPDGSNFTLKIRSTKLEDSAMYFCASSLGLAGGQYFGPGTRLTVL.

The V gene is TRBV3-1 (or the pseudogene TRBV3-2), the J gene TRBJ1-2; 7 bases agree with TRBD1. From germline, CDR1 is LGHDT and CDR2 YNNKEL (reference sequence). V was pared by 5 bases and J by 1 base, with 10 bases of the junction left unmatched. This CDR3 comprises 16 residues. The DNA for the CDR3 is TGTGCCAGCAGCTCTGATAGGACAGGTTTTAACTATGGCTACACCTTC. Translation gives CASSSDRTGFNYGYTF.

The chain couples TRBV2 to TRBJ1-1; no clear D. This CDR3 spans 14 amino acids. Trimming cost V 7 bases and J 4 bases, with 16 bases left between them. Germline V gene sequence: CDR1 SNHLY, CDR2 FYNNEI. The CDR3 is CASMGAAGLTEAFF. The CDR3 DNA reads TGTGCCAGCATGGGTGCAGCGGGTCTCACTGAAGCTTTCTTT.

J is TRBJ1-1 and V is TRBV9, with TRBD1 matching over 7 bases. Trimming removed 6 bases from V and 3 bases from J; junction bases left unmatched: 11. This CDR3 is built from 15 residues. CDR1 and CDR2 (germline): SGDLS, YYNGEE. DNA for the CDR3: TGTGCCAGCACCTCGACAGGGCGGTTCGACACTGAAGCTTTCTTT. This translates into CASTSTGRFDTEAFF.

The chain joins TRBV6-5 to TRBJ2-2, with D maybe TRBD1 (5 bases). Trimming removed 6 bases at V and 4 bases at J, with 15 bases between. The CDR3 extends over 15 amino acids. Germline V gene lookup returns CDR1 MNHEY and CDR2 SVGAGI. CDR3 coding DNA: TGTGCCAGCAGGACTTCGACAGAATCCACCGGGGAGCTGTTTTTT. Amino acids: CASRTSTESTGELFF.

This chain connects TRBV6-4 to TRBJ1-5; D gene unclear. Trimming took 2 bases from V and 6 from J, leaving 8 bases between them. In germline, CDR1 is MRHNA, CDR2 SNTAGT. This CDR3 has 13 amino acids. Here the CDR3 DNA reads TGTGCCAGCAGTGACGGGCCGTCTCAGCCCCAGCATTTT. The encoded protein is CASSDGPSQPQHF.

Here the CDR3 reads CASSQDGADSFNEKLFF. The CDR3 DNA sequence: TGTGCCAGCAGCCAAGATGGGGCGGACAGCTTTAATGAAAAACTGTTTTTT. This rearrangement joins TRBV3-1 (or the pseudogene TRBV3-2) to TRBJ1-4; possible D gene TRBD1, 6 bases. Trimming cost V 0 bases and J 4 bases, with 15 bases left between them. Looked up from germline, CDR1 is LGHDT and CDR2 is YNNKEL (reference sequence). The CDR3 totals 17 residues.

In this sample, this clone turned up once. The chain combines TRBV6-5 with TRBJ2-5; 11 nucleotides match TRBD2. This CDR3 region has 15 residues. J lost 5 bases, V lost 6 bases, and 8 bases had no gene match. In germline, CDR1 is MNHEY, CDR2 SVGAGI. In DNA, the CDR3 is TGTGCCAGCAGACCCCTAGCGGGGGGAGGGGAGACCCAGTACTTC. It specifies CASRPLAGGGETQYF.

The CDR3 loop reads CATSEGTAEQFF. CDR3 DNA sequence: TGTGCCACCAGTGAGGGGACAGCTGAGCAGTTCTTC. The gene calls are TRBV24-1 and TRBJ2-1; TRBD1 aligns across 7 bases. CDR1 is KGHDR, CDR2 SFDVKD, per germline. The junction had 2 bases not matched to a gene; V was cut back by 4 bases and J by 9 bases. The CDR3 consists of 12 residues.

This clone is a singleton in its sample. This chain connects TRBV30 to TRBJ1-5, with D hard to call. From germline, CDR1 is GTSNPN and CDR2 SVGIG (reference sequence). V gave up 5 bases and J gave up 6 bases, with 14 bases separating them. This CDR3 region has 13 residues. In DNA, the CDR3 is TGTGCCTGGGGCGCTGCGGAGCGTCAGCCCCAGCATTTT. Residues: CAWGAAERQPQHF.

This rearrangement joins TRBV6-1 to TRBJ2-7, with TRBD1 matching 9 bases. The V and J ends lost 4 bases and 5 bases, in that order; junction bases with no gene match: 6. The CDR3 length is 14 residues. Per the germline V gene, CDR1 is MNHNS and CDR2 is SASEGT. CDR3 DNA sequence: TGTGCCAGCAGTGGACAGGGGGTTGTAAACGAGCAGTACTTC. It is translated as CASSGQGVVNEQYF.

In its sample, this clone was seen a few times. The sample holds other DNA sequences that translate to the same CDR3. The chain uses TRBV5-1 and TRBJ1-1; 9 nucleotides line up with TRBD1. There are 14 residues in the CDR3. CDR1 SGHRS and CDR2 YFSETQ come from the germline V gene. Germline trimming cut 4 bases from V and 2 bases from J; bases unmatched to any gene: 3. The CDR3: CASSPDRGNTEAFF. The DNA of the CDR3 is TGCGCCAGCAGCCCGGACAGGGGAAACACTGAAGCTTTCTTT.